This is a list of T cell receptor beta chains from one sample in a study of technical replicates of blood from four donors. Profiling relied on immunoSEQ multiplex PCR, and the TCRdb table lists in-frame clones only, not all of them. Among around 72,000 clones listed, 90% to 95% were seen once. Sample: PBMCs. The receptors were sampled from a human donor in good health. Some clones in this sample may be carry-over from other donors' samples. CDR3s include the opening cysteine and the closing phenylalanine or tryptophan. Some rows have no size entry. The others give once, few or many, or a class for an expanded clone.

v_call	clone_size	j_call	cdr3_aa
TRBV4-1	.	TRBJ1-2	CASSQAWALGYGYTF
TRBV29-1	.	TRBJ1-2	CSVGTASSYGYTF
TRBV7-3	.	TRBJ1-3	CASSSFPRVDGNTIYF
TRBV2	.	TRBJ2-5	CASSAGLAGHQETQYF
TRBV7-8	.	TRBJ2-7	CASSPGGQGTYEQYF
TRBV7-9	.	TRBJ2-5	CASAGSPQETQYF
TRBV5-1	.	TRBJ2-5	CASSQLRDLETQYF
TRBV6-5	.	TRBJ1-2	CASSYNRVYGYTF
TRBV7-3	.	TRBJ2-2	CASSDPNDGLAGDYLAGELFF
TRBV4-2	.	TRBJ2-1	CASSLGVTSGYNEQFF
TRBV18	.	TRBJ1-4	CASSSTGGIEKLFF
TRBV27	.	TRBJ2-1	CASTSWGGAVHEQFF
TRBV9	.	TRBJ1-2	CASSQSGGLTSYTF
TRBV4-2	few	TRBJ1-1	CASSPGDRGNTEAFF
TRBV30	.	TRBJ1-6	CAWSVPQGVTPLHF
TRBV4-3	.	TRBJ2-1	CASSQNGQGYNEQFF
TRBV4-2	.	TRBJ1-3	CASSQGTQGPGALNTIYF
TRBV7-9	.	TRBJ2-7	CASRTGLNEQYF
TRBV2	.	TRBJ1-5	CASSESRSGAQHF
TRBV19	.	TRBJ1-5	CASSPRTGDLSGQPQHF
TRBV28	once	TRBJ1-2	CASSPQTNYGYTF
TRBV7-2	.	TRBJ1-4	CASSPGQGHNEKLFF
TRBV19	.	TRBJ1-5	CASSGQLNQPQHF
TRBV2	.	TRBJ2-5	CASSEASGSAFGGQETQYF
TRBV7-3	.	TRBJ2-7	CASSEGGTGPYEQYF
TRBV2	.	TRBJ2-7	CASKIRESSYEQYF
TRBV5-1	once	TRBJ1-6	CASSLSGGLSSPLHF
TRBV13	once	TRBJ1-6	CASRPRGLGSYNSPLHF
TRBV7-2	.	TRBJ2-5	CASSRQNQETQYF
TRBV7-8	.	TRBJ1-1	CASSTRTGLNTEAFF
TRBV4-3	.	TRBJ2-3	CASSQVDTTWDTQYF
TRBV7-3	.	TRBJ1-1	CASSFVTVNTEAFF
TRBV9	.	TRBJ2-1	CASSVLGPSYNEQFF
TRBV11-3	.	TRBJ2-1	CASSFNSANNEQFF
TRBV14	.	TRBJ1-2	CASSRTSQRADGYTF
TRBV6-5	.	TRBJ1-1	CASSSGRGRTEAFF
TRBV7-9	few	TRBJ1-5	CASSTGQPNQPQHF
TRBV5-1	.	TRBJ1-1	CASKQGMNTEAFF
TRBV7-9	.	TRBJ2-5	CASSLPRKEGTQYF